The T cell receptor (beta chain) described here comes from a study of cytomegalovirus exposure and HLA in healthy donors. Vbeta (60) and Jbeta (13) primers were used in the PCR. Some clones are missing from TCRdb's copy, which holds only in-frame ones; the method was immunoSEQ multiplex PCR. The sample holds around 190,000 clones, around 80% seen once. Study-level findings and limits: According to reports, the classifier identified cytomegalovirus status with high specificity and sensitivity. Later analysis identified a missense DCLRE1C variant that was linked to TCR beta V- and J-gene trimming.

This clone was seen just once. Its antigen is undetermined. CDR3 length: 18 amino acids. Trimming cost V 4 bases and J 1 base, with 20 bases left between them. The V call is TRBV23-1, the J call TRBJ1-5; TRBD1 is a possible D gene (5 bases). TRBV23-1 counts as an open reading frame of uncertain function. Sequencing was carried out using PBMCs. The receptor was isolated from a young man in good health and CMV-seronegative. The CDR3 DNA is TGCGCCAGCAGTCCCGGACATGGTGGATTTAAGAGCAATCAGCCCCAGCATTTT. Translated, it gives CASSPGHGGFKSNQPQHF.